This is a list of T cell receptor beta chains from one sample in a study of T-cell memory formation after mild COVID-19. Each CDR3 protein gets one entry after TCRdb re-called the 5' RACE reads with MiXCR. This sample has more than 300,000 distinct CDR3 sequences, with roughly 19% found just once. The specimen sequenced was PBMCs or a T cell subset sorted from them (not recorded which). The receptors originated from a man between 18 and 35 years old who had mild COVID-19 (a few samples of this study predate the infection). Cell type and time point are not known. CDR3s include the opening cysteine and the closing phenylalanine or tryptophan.

j_call | v_call | cdr3_aa
TRBJ2-7 | TRBV13 | CASSPGQGDFYEQYF
TRBJ2-3 | TRBV7-9 | CASSLVGGANTQYF
TRBJ2-7 | TRBV12-3/TRBV12-4 | CASSLAFYEQYF
TRBJ1-1 | TRBV12-3/TRBV12-4 | CASSETGAYTEAFF
TRBJ1-2 | TRBV7-8 | CASSVTGGTSYGYTF
TRBJ1-1 | TRBV6-2/TRBV6-3 | CASSSGAEAFF
TRBJ1-5 | TRBV4-2 | CASSQVSIVQPQHF
TRBJ2-1 | TRBV3-1 | CASSLQYPANPYNEQFF
TRBJ1-2 | TRBV12-3/TRBV12-4 | CASSVRPPYGYTF
TRBJ1-1 | TRBV9 | CASSVVSPFPMNTEAFF
TRBJ1-6 | TRBV5-1 | CASSLGASYNSPLHF
TRBJ2-1 | TRBV5-1 | CASSPTGAPYNEQFF
TRBJ2-7 | TRBV29-1 | CSVEEGLRRHEQYF
TRBJ2-7 | TRBV11-1 | CASSLGGRPYEQYF
TRBJ2-1 | TRBV12-3/TRBV12-4 | CASRAGTSGGDSYNEQFF
TRBJ1-5 | TRBV24-1 | CATSDPDRDQPQHF
TRBJ1-3 | TRBV10-3 | CAGRGTGGTGNTIYF
TRBJ1-5 | TRBV18 | CASSPEGSQPQHF
TRBJ1-2 | TRBV10-3 | CAIRPGTVSLGYTF
TRBJ2-1 | TRBV3-1 | CASSQRLAYNEQFF
TRBJ1-1 | TRBV7-8 | CASSYRTGPNTEAFF
TRBJ1-1 | TRBV6-6 | CASSPRELNTEAFF
TRBJ1-4 | TRBV4-1 | CASSPRTGVEKLFF
TRBJ2-1 | TRBV12-3/TRBV12-4 | CASGFLAGGYNEQFF
TRBJ2-7 | TRBV4-3 | CASSQDRQGAYEQYF
TRBJ2-3 | TRBV2 | CASSGGTSGGADTQYF
TRBJ2-7 | TRBV6-2/TRBV6-3 | CASSPPPGTSDPNEQYF
TRBJ1-3 | TRBV12-3/TRBV12-4 | CASIDGYSGNTIYF
TRBJ2-3 | TRBV7-2 | CASSPAFNTQYF
TRBJ1-2 | TRBV11-2 | CASTPAAVGNYGYTF
TRBJ1-4 | TRBV12-3/TRBV12-4 | CASSKGGESEKLFF
TRBJ1-2 | TRBV4-3 | CASSQEGRGFDGYTF
TRBJ2-2 | TRBV5-5 | CASSSLRVNTGELFF
TRBJ1-6 | TRBV25-1 | CASSDLRGGSPLHF
TRBJ1-2 | TRBV19 | CASSMDRGYFRYTF
TRBJ2-5 | TRBV12-3/TRBV12-4 | CASSLRDRETQYF
TRBJ2-7 | TRBV4-1 | CASSQDQGVSEQYF
TRBJ1-1 | TRBV28 | CASSMTDTEAFF
TRBJ2-5 | TRBV6-2/TRBV6-3 | CASSYGEETQYF
TRBJ2-3 | TRBV20-1 | CSARDLPRGRDTQYF
TRBJ1-2 | TRBV5-1 | CASRSQGAFGYTF
TRBJ2-3 | TRBV5-1 | CASSPARKGRTDTQYF
TRBJ2-5 | TRBV7-2 | CASSSRWQQETQYF
TRBJ1-1 | TRBV10-3 | CAISAGDRVGMNTEAFF
TRBJ1-2 | TRBV7-3 | CASSLIGGLDAYGYTF
TRBJ1-1 | TRBV5-4 | CASSLVPAEAFF
TRBJ2-7 | TRBV10-3 | CAISESGQGEFYEQYF
TRBJ2-7 | TRBV6-2/TRBV6-3 | CASSYGEGASEQYF
TRBJ1-4 | TRBV4-2 | CASSQEDRRLFF
TRBJ2-5 | TRBV5-1 | CASREQGGETQYF